This passage covers 17 T cell receptor beta chains from one sample sequenced in a study of OX40 agonist ivuxolimab in advanced cancers. Measured with immunoSEQ multiplex PCR; TCRdb has only the in-frame clones, and not every one. The sample contains approximately 74,000 clones, 75% to 95% of which appear only once. The sequencing used CD4+ or CD8+ T cells sorted from blood, collected in a trial of the OX40 agonist ivuxolimab. These receptors all stem from an adult with an advanced solid tumor such as melanoma, head and neck, liver or kidney cancer.

This rearrangement joins TRBV7-2 to TRBJ2-7; D is perhaps TRBD1 or TRBD2 (5 bases each). In germline, CDR1 is SGHTA, CDR2 FQGNSA. Trimming removed 5 bases at V and 6 bases at J, with 20 bases between. The CDR3 has 15 residues. CDR3 sequence: CASSLGLGESAEQYF. The DNA of the CDR3 is TGTGCCAGCAGCCTGGGGCTAGGGGAGTCCGCCGAGCAGTACTTC. The full variable domain, in which reference TRBV7-2 and TRBJ2-7 provide the parts outside the CDR3, is GAGVSQSPSNKVTEKGKDVELRCDPISGHTALYWYRQSLGQGLEFLIYFQGNSAPDKSGLPSDRFSAERTGGSVSTLTIQRTQQEDSAVYLCASSLGLGESAEQYFGPGTRLTVT.

The genes are TRBV7-6 and TRBJ2-3; D call uncertain. Germline V gene sequence: CDR1 SGHVS, CDR2 FNYEAQ. The CDR3 length is 12 residues. The V end was cut by 6 bases, the J end by 4 bases, with 8 bases between. CDR3 DNA sequence: TGTGCCAGCAGTTCAGAGGCAGATACGCAGTATTTT. Amino acids: CASSSEADTQYF. Drawing the rest from reference TRBV7-6 and TRBJ2-3, the complete variable domain is GAGVSQSPRYKVTKRGQDVALRCDPISGHVSLYWYRQALGQGPEFLTYFNYEAQQDKSGLPNDRFSAERPEGSISTLTIQRTEQRDSAMYRCASSSEADTQYFGPGTRLTVL.

The chain has TRBV7-9 and TRBJ1-1; the D gene is possibly TRBD1 (5 bases). This CDR3 region has 13 residues. In germline, CDR1 is SEHNR, CDR2 FQNEAQ (reference sequence). Trimming removed 8 bases from V and 1 base from J, with 11 bases in between. The CDR3 is CASAWGRNTEAFF. CDR3 nucleotide sequence: TGTGCCAGCGCTTGGGGGAGGAACACTGAAGCTTTCTTT.

The chain is built from TRBV20-1 and TRBJ1-4, with D possibly matching TRBD1 (5 bases). Germline V gene sequence: CDR1 DFQATT, CDR2 SNEGSKA (reference sequence). The CDR3 is 11 residues long. V lost 4 bases to trimming and J lost 10 bases, with 10 bases between them. The CDR3 spells CSATRQGKLFF. The CDR3 bases are TGCAGTGCTACCAGGCAGGGAAAACTGTTTTTT.

The rearrangement joins TRBV19 to TRBJ2-1; 12 bases map to TRBD2. J gave up 3 bases and V 4 bases, and 4 bases lay outside the gene matches. Germline V CDR1 and CDR2: LNHDA, SQIVND (reference sequence). This CDR3 contains 16 residues. In DNA, the CDR3 is TGTGCCAGTAGTACACTAGCGGGAGGTCGCTACAATGAGCAGTTCTTC. The encoded protein is CASSTLAGGRYNEQFF. The whole variable domain, remainder taken from reference TRBV19 and TRBJ2-1, is DGGITQSPKYLFRKEGQNVTLSCEQNLNHDAMYWYRQDPGQGLRLIYYSQIVNDFQKGDIAEGYSVSREKKESFPLTVTSAQKNPTAFYLCASSTLAGGRYNEQFFGPGTRLTVL.

The J gene is TRBJ2-7, the V gene TRBV6-5; D perhaps matches TRBD1 (5 bases). CDR3 length equals 12 residues. Per germline, CDR1 MNHEY and CDR2 SVGAGI. The ends were cut back, 2 bases at V and 5 bases at J, with 7 bases in the middle. The CDR3 DNA sequence: TGTGCCAGCAGTTACAGGGGAAACGAGCAGTACTTC. Amino acids: CASSYRGNEQYF.

The chain uses TRBV7-2 and TRBJ2-4; D perhaps matches TRBD2 (5 bases). The CDR3 contains 15 residues. Trimming shortened V by 5 bases and J by 3 bases, and 14 bases separated the two germline ends. Germline V lookup: CDR1 SGHTA, CDR2 FQGNSA. CDR3 amino acids: CASSQGGWGKNIQYF. The CDR3 DNA reads as TGTGCCAGCAGCCAAGGAGGATGGGGCAAAAACATTCAGTACTTC.

About this clone: Distinct nucleotide sequences in the sample also encode this CDR3. The chain uses TRBV30 and TRBJ2-7; D is uncertain. CDR1 and CDR2 from the germline V gene are GTSNPN and SVGIG (reference sequence). The V gene lost 2 bases and the J gene lost 4 bases, with 9 bases spanning the gap. The CDR3 spans 12 residues. This CDR3 reads CAWSLTQYEQYF. The DNA of the CDR3 is TGTGCCTGGAGTCTGACACAGTACGAGCAGTACTTC.

This rearrangement joins TRBV5-5 to TRBJ1-2; 9 bases are a match to TRBD1. The trim removed 2 bases at V and 7 bases at J, leaving 9 bases unmatched. Per the germline V gene, CDR1 is SGHKS and CDR2 is YYEKEE (reference sequence). The CDR3 runs 15 residues. The CDR3 DNA is TGTGCCAGCAGCTTTACGGACAGGGGTCTGTCTGGCTACACCTTC. Encoded protein: CASSFTDRGLSGYTF.

Details on this clone: One end of the junction is discordant with germline, which a read error may explain. The rearrangement joins TRBV7-7 to TRBJ2-5; a possible D gene is TRBD2 (6 bases). This CDR3 is 16 amino acids long. Germline CDR1 is SSHAT and CDR2 is FNYEAQ (reference sequence). CDR3 residues: CASSLLTGTPQETQYF. CDR3 bases: TGTGCTAGCAGCTTACTGACCGGGACTCCTCAAGAGACCCAGTACTTC.

The chain uses TRBV6-6 and TRBJ2-5; 8 positions match TRBD2. This CDR3 comprises 14 residues. Germline trimming cut 2 bases from V and 5 bases from J; bases unmatched to any gene: 4. The germline V gene encodes CDR1 MNHNY and CDR2 SVGAGI (reference sequence). The CDR3 spells CASSYGAGVETQYF. CDR3 nucleotides: TGTGCCAGCAGTTACGGAGCGGGAGTGGAGACCCAGTACTTC.

The V call is TRBV29-1, the J call TRBJ2-7; perhaps TRBD1 as D (7 bases). The CDR3 has 13 residues. The ends were cut back, 6 bases at V and 4 bases at J, with 16 bases in the middle. The germline V gene has CDR1 SQVTM and CDR2 ANQGSEA. The CDR3 reads CSVPQGGGYEQYF. CDR3 sequence (DNA): TGCAGCGTCCCCCAGGGGGGAGGTTACGAGCAGTACTTC.

V is TRBV6-4 and J is TRBJ2-1; D perhaps matches TRBD2 (6 bases). The V gene lost 4 bases and the J gene lost 8 bases, with 12 bases spanning the gap. The germline V gene encodes CDR1 MRHNA and CDR2 SNTAGT. The length of the CDR3 is 13 residues. The CDR3 nucleotides are TGTGCCAGCAGTGCCGAGGGAGGCGATGAGCAGTTCTTC. It yields the protein CASSAEGGDEQFF.

This clone was picked up one time. The rearrangement joins TRBV10-3 to TRBJ2-3, with 10 bases fitting TRBD2. Trimming took 0 bases from V and 0 from J; bases not matched to a gene: 6. CDR3 length: 18 amino acids. Germline assignment: CDR1 ENHRY and CDR2 SYGVKD. CDR3 region: CAISESRIAGGSTDTQYF. The CDR3 DNA reads as TGTGCCATCAGTGAGTCGAGAATAGCGGGAGGTAGCACAGATACGCAGTATTTT.

This clone has a handful of counts. V usage is TRBV6-5 and J usage is TRBJ1-2; D uncertain. From germline, CDR1 is MNHEY and CDR2 SVGAGI. There are 12 residues in the CDR3. V was shortened by 6 bases and J by 6 bases, with 11 bases between the two germline ends. The CDR3 region has the DNA TGTGCCAGCAGGGACCGTAGGGATGGCTACACCTTC. It is translated as CASRDRRDGYTF.

This chain links TRBV6-6 with TRBJ2-4; 7 nucleotides align to TRBD1. The CDR3 extends over 13 amino acids. The V and J ends lost 10 bases and 4 bases, in that order; junction bases with no gene match: 7. CDR1 and CDR2 (germline): MNHNY, SVGAGI (reference sequence). CDR3 DNA: TGTGCCACCGTGGGGGACAGAAAAAACATTCAGTACTTC. This encodes CATVGDRKNIQYF.

This clone has just a few counts. The gene calls are TRBV30 and TRBJ2-1, with TRBD2 matching 12 bases. Per germline, CDR1 GTSNPN and CDR2 SVGIG (reference sequence). This CDR3 is 14 amino acids long. Trimming took 5 bases from V and 7 from J; bases not matched to a gene: 6. In DNA form, the CDR3 reads TGTGCCTGGTCTAGCGGGAGGGCCTTAAATGAGCAGTTCTTC. It yields the protein CAWSSGRALNEQFF.